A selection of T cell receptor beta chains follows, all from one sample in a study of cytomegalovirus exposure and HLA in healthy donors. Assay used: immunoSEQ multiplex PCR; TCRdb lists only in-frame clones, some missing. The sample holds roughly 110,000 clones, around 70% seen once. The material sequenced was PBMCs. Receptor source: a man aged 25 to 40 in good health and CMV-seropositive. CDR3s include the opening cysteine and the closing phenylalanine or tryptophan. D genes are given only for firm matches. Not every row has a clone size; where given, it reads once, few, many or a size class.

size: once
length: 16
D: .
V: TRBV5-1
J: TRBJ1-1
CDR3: CASSLVAVGRNTEAFF
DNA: TGCGCCAGCAGCTTGGTGGCAGTGGGGAGGAACACTGAAGCTTTCTTT

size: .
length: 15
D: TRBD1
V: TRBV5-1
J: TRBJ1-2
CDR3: CASSLEGQGNRGYTF
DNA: TGCGCCAGCAGCTTGGAGGGACAGGGAAATCGGGGCTACACCTTC

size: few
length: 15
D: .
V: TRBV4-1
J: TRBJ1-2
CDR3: CASSQEQGANYGYTF
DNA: TGCGCCAGCAGCCAAGAACAGGGAGCTAACTATGGCTACACCTTC

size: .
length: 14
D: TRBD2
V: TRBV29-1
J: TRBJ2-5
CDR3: CSVEPNLRGETQYF
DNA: TGCAGCGTTGAACCTAACCTGCGGGGGGAGACCCAGTACTTC

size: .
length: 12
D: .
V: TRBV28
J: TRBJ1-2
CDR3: CASSLTAVRYTF
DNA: TGTGCCAGCAGTTTAACAGCCGTGCGCTACACCTTC

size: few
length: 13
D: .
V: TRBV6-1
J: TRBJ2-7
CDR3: CASSPTPRGEQYF
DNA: TGTGCCAGCAGCCCCACCCCCCGCGGCGAGCAGTACTTC

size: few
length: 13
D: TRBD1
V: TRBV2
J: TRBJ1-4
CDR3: CASAGTGNEKLFF
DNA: TGTGCCAGTGCCGGGACAGGGAATGAAAAACTGTTTTTT

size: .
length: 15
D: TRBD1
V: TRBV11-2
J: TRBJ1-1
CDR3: CASSLLTGSNTEAFF
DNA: TGTGCCAGCAGCCTACTGACAGGGTCGAACACTGAAGCTTTCTTT

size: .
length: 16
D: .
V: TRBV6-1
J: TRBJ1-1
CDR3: CASSENWGRLNTEAFF
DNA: TGTGCCAGCAGTGAAAATTGGGGGCGGTTGAACACTGAAGCTTTCTTT

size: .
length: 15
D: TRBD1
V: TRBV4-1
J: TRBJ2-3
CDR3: CASSLRQGRADTQYF
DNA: TGCGCCAGCAGCCTCCGACAGGGGCGCGCAGATACGCAGTATTTT

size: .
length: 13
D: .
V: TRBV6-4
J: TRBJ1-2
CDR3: CASPPGERSGYTF
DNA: TGTGCCAGCCCCCCGGGGGAAAGGAGTGGCTACACCTTC

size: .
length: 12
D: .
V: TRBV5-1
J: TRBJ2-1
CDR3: CASSLEGGEQFF
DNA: TGCGCCAGCAGCTTGGAAGGCGGTGAGCAGTTCTTC

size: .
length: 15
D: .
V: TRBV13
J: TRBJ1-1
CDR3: CASSVIGTLNTEAFF
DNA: TGTGCCAGCAGCGTCATCGGGACTTTGAACACTGAAGCTTTCTTT

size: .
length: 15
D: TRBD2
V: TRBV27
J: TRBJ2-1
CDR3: CASRSGLAGTNEQFF
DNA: TGTGCCAGCAGATCCGGACTAGCGGGGACCAATGAGCAGTTCTTC

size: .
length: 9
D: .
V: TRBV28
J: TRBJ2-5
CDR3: CATPGAQYF
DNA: TGTGCCACCCCGGGGGCCCAGTACTTC

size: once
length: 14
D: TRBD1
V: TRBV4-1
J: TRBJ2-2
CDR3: CASSRTGGIGELFF
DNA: TGCGCCAGCAGCCGAACAGGGGGCATCGGGGAGCTGTTTTTT

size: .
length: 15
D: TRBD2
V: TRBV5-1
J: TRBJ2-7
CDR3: CASSLGSGGSYEQYF
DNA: TGCGCCAGCAGCTTGGGTAGCGGGGGCTCCTACGAGCAGTACTTC

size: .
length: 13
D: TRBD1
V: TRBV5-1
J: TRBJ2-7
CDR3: CASSQGQTYEQYF
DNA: TGCGCCAGCAGCCAGGGACAGACCTACGAGCAGTACTTC

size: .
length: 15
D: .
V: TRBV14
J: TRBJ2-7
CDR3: CASSQVGHSTYEQYF
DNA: TGTGCCAGCAGCCAAGTTGGTCACAGCACCTACGAGCAGTACTTC

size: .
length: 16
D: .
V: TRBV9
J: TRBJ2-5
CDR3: CASSVAPSTGRETQYF
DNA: TGTGCCAGCAGCGTGGCCCCATCGACAGGGAGGGAGACCCAGTACTTC

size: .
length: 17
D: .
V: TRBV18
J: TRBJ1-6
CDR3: CASSNLERVPNNSPLHF
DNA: TGTGCCAGCTCAAATCTCGAGCGGGTCCCGAATAATTCACCCCTCCACTTT

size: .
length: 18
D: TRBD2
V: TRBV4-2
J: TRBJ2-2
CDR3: CASSQDPSGGYNTGELFF
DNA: TGTGCCAGCAGCCAAGATCCTAGCGGGGGTTACAACACCGGGGAGCTGTTTTTT

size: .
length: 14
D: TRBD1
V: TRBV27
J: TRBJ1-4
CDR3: CASSLDRGNEKLFF
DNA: TGTGCCAGCAGTTTAGACAGGGGGAATGAAAAACTGTTTTTT

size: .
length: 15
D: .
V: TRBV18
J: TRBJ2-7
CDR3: CASSPTLTSRDEQYF
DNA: TGTGCCAGCTCACCAACCTTAACCTCTCGGGACGAGCAGTACTTC

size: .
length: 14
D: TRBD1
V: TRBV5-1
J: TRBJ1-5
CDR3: CASSWTGEGQPQHF
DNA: TGCGCCAGCAGCTGGACAGGGGAGGGTCAGCCCCAGCATTTT

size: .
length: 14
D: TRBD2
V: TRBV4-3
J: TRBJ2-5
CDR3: CASSGGGSQETQYF
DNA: TGCGCCAGCAGCGGGGGGGGGTCGCAAGAGACCCAGTACTTC

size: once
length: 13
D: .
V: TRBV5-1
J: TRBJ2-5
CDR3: CASSPTGQETQYF
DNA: TGCGCCAGCAGCCCCACAGGGCAAGAGACCCAGTACTTC

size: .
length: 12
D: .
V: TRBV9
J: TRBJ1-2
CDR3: CASTPPGYGYTF
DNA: TGTGCCAGCACCCCGCCAGGCTATGGCTACACCTTC

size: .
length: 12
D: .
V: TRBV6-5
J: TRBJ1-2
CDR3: CVTGRGSYGYTF
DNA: TGTGTCACAGGCAGGGGATCCTATGGCTACACCTTC

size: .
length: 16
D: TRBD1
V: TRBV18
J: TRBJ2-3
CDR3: CASSPPGQSSTDTQYF
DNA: TGTGCCAGCTCACCGCCGGGACAGAGTAGCACAGATACGCAGTATTTT

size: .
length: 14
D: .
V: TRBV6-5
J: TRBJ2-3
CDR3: CATTTQSRTDTQYF
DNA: TGTGCCACAACTACGCAATCTCGCACAGATACGCAGTATTTT

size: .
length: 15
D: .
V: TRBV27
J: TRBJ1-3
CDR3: CASSLEGNSGNTIYF
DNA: TGTGCCAGCAGTTTAGAGGGAAACTCTGGAAACACCATATATTTT

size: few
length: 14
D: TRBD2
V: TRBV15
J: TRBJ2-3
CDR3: CATLGGGIADTQYF
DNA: TGTGCCACGTTGGGGGGAGGGATCGCAGATACGCAGTATTTT

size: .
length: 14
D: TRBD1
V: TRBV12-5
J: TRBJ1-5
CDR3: CASWTGYSNQPQHF
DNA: TGTGCTAGTTGGACAGGGTATAGCAATCAGCCCCAGCATTTT

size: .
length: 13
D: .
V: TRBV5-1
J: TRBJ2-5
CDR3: CASSLEGSGTQYF
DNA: TGCGCCAGCAGCTTGGAAGGGAGCGGGACCCAGTACTTC

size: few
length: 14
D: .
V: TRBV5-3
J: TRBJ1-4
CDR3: CASSLGGVNEKLFF
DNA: TGTGCCAGCAGCCTCGGGGGGGTTAATGAAAAACTGTTTTTT

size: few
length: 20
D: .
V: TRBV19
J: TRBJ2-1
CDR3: CASSIDFVLAEDSSYNEQFF
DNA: TGTGCCAGTAGTATAGATTTCGTGCTAGCGGAGGACAGCTCCTACAATGAGCAGTTCTTC

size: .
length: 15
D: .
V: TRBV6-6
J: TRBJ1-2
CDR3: CASSLDSHNNYGYTF
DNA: TGTGCCAGCAGTTTGGACAGCCATAACAACTATGGCTACACCTTC

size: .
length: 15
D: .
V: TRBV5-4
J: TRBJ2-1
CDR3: CASSFVGRAESEQFF
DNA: TGTGCCAGCAGCTTCGTGGGCAGGGCTGAAAGTGAGCAGTTCTTC

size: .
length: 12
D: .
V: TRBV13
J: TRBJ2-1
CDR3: CASSFGDNEQFF
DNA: TGTGCCAGCAGCTTCGGGGACAATGAGCAGTTCTTC

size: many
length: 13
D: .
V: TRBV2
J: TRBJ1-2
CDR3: CASSPDFGYGYTF
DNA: TGTGCCAGCAGTCCTGACTTCGGGTATGGCTACACCTTC

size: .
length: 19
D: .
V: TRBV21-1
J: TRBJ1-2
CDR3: CASSKAGRGTGTLNYGYTF
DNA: TGTGCCAGCAGCAAGGCGGGGAGGGGGACAGGAACCTTAAACTATGGCTACACCTTC

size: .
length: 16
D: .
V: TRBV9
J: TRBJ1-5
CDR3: CASSPEDRGWDQPQHF
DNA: TGTGCCAGCAGCCCAGAGGATCGGGGGTGGGATCAGCCCCAGCATTTT

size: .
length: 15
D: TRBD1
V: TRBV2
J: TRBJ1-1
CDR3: CASSENPSQGAEAFF
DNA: TGTGCCAGCAGTGAAAATCCCTCACAGGGGGCGGAAGCTTTCTTT

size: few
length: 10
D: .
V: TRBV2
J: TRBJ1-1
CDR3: CAGLDSEAFF
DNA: TGTGCAGGACTGGACTCTGAAGCTTTCTTT

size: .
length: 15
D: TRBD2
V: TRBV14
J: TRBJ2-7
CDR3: CASSHTPSGGIEQYF
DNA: TGTGCCAGCAGCCATACCCCTAGCGGGGGTATTGAGCAGTACTTC

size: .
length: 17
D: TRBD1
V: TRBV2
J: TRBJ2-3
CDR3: CASRQRRTGVNTDTQYF
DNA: TGTGCCAGCAGGCAACGAAGGACAGGGGTAAACACAGATACGCAGTATTTT

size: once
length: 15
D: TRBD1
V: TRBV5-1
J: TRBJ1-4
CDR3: CASSLATGSNEKLFF
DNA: TGCGCCAGCAGCTTGGCGACAGGGAGTAATGAAAAACTGTTTTTT

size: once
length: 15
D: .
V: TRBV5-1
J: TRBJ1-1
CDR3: CASSLEFGVNTEAFF
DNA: TGCGCCAGCAGCTTGGAGTTCGGGGTGAACACTGAAGCTTTCTTT

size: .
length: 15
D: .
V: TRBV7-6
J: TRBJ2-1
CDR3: CASSLGTDSPNEQFF
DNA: TGTGCCAGCAGCTTAGGTACCGACAGCCCCAATGAGCAGTTCTTC

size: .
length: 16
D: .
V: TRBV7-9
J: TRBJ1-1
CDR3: CASSLGAPYSNTEAFF
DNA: TGTGCCAGCAGCTTAGGCGCGCCTTACTCTAACACTGAAGCTTTCTTT

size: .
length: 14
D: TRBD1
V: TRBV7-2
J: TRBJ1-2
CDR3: CASSRQGSDYGYTF
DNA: TGTGCCAGCAGTCGACAGGGGAGCGACTATGGCTACACCTTC

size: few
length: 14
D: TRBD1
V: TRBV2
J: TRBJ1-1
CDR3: CASSLDRVNTEAFF
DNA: TGTGCCAGCAGTTTGGACAGGGTGAACACTGAAGCTTTCTTT

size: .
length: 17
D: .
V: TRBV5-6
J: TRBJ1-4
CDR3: CASSDGWIRGGGEKLFF
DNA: TGTGCCAGCAGCGACGGATGGATCAGGGGTGGGGGTGAAAAACTGTTTTTT

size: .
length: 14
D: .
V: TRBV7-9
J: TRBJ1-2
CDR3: CSSTPLGAPVGYTF
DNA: TGTTCCAGCACCCCCTTGGGGGCGCCGGTCGGCTACACCTTC

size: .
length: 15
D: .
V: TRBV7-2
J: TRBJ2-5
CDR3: CASSLVTFLAETQYF
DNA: TGTGCCAGCAGCTTAGTTACGTTCCTAGCGGAGACCCAGTACTTC

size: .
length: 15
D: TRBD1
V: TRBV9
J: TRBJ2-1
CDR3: CASSSRQGVYNEQFF
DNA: TGTGCCAGCAGCTCAAGACAGGGGGTCTACAATGAGCAGTTCTTC

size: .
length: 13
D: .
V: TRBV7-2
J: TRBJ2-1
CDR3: CASSLQGYNEQFF
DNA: TGTGCCAGCAGCTTACAGGGCTACAATGAGCAGTTCTTC

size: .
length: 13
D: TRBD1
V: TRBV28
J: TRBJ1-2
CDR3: CASSLDRVHGYTF
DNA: TGTGCCAGCAGCCTAGACAGGGTCCATGGCTACACCTTC